The 20 T cell receptor beta chains below all came from one sample that was sequenced in a study of Graves' ophthalmopathy and Graves' hyperthyroidism. The authors amplified TCR beta CDR3 regions from RNA transcripts. HTBI-primed RT-PCR formed the first round, and a multiplex PCR formed the second. TCRdb ran MiXCR on the multiplex PCR reads and lists one entry per CDR3 protein. Among approximately 640,000 distinct CDR3 sequences, roughly 41% were seen once, and the ten largest hold about 3.3%. The specimen sequenced was peripheral blood. All receptors derive from an adult man with Graves' ophthalmopathy.

The chain joins TRBV10-1 to TRBJ1-4; 12 nucleotides agree with TRBD1. The CDR3 loop spans 15 amino acids. Germline values: CDR1 WNHNN, CDR2 SYGVQD (reference sequence). Trimming took 6 bases from V and 8 from J; bases not matched to a gene: 7. The CDR3 reads CASSREGTGGEKLFF. CDR3 sequence (DNA): TGCGCCAGCAGCCGCGAGGGGACAGGGGGCGAAAAACTGTTTTTT.

The J gene is TRBJ2-5, the V gene TRBV24-1; TRBD1 or TRBD2 may be the D gene (5 bases each). V gave up 2 bases and J gave up 5 bases, with 8 bases separating them. This CDR3 is built from 13 residues. Germline V CDR1 and CDR2: KGHDR, SFDVKD. CDR3 region: CATSDWDGETQYF. CDR3 nucleotides: TGTGCCACCAGTGATTGGGACGGCGAGACCCAGTACTTC.

This chain connects TRBV11-2 to TRBJ2-7; 11 bases are shared with TRBD1. The length of the CDR3 is 15 residues. Germline values: CDR1 SGHAT, CDR2 FQNNGV. V gave up 5 bases and J gave up 4 bases; unmatched junction bases: 7. CDR3 sequence (DNA): TGTGCCAGCAGCCCCCTCGGACAGGGGGCTTACGAGCAGTACTTC. It yields the protein CASSPLGQGAYEQYF.

This rearrangement joins TRBV29-1 to TRBJ2-6; maybe TRBD1 (5 bases). There are 12 residues in the CDR3. With 6 bases removed from V and 4 bases from J, the gap between germline ends came to 7 bases. Germline V gene lookup returns CDR1 SQVTM and CDR2 ANQGSEA. Here the CDR3 reads CSVRQGANVLTF. In DNA, the CDR3 is TGCAGCGTACGACAGGGGGCCAACGTCCTGACTTTC.

The chain has TRBV5-1 and TRBJ2-3; the match to TRBD1 covers 8 bases. V lost 4 bases, J lost 4 bases, and 8 bases stayed unmatched. The CDR3 spans 15 residues. The V gene's germline CDR1 is SGHRS and CDR2 YFSETQ. CDR3 loop: CASSTTGVSPDTQYF. DNA for the CDR3: TGCGCCAGCAGCACGACAGGGGTCAGCCCAGATACGCAGTATTTT.

The rearrangement links TRBV10-2 to TRBJ1-1; D ambiguous. CDR1 is WSHSY, CDR2 SAAADI, per germline. The CDR3 has 13 amino acids. The ends were cut back, 2 bases at V and 4 bases at J, with 8 bases in the middle. The DNA of the CDR3 is TGCGCCAGCAGTGAGGGGGAGTCCACTGAAGCTTTCTTT. Translation: CASSEGESTEAFF.

The V call is TRBV11-3, the J call TRBJ1-1; no reliable D call. This CDR3 has 17 residues. Germline V gene lookup returns CDR1 SGHNT and CDR2 YENEEA. Trimming cost V 0 bases and J 4 bases, with 18 bases left between them. The CDR3 DNA reads as TGTGCCAGCAGCTTAGATAGGTGGGCGAGGAGGGCCACTGAAGCTTTCTTT. It translates to CASSLDRWARRATEAFF.

The chain employs TRBV14 and TRBJ1-6, with no clear D. The ends were cut back, 8 bases at V and 9 bases at J, with 17 bases in the middle. The CDR3 runs 14 residues. Germline lookup yields CDR1 SGHDN and CDR2 FVKESK. As DNA, the CDR3 is TGTGCCAGCTCACCATCGAGCAGACCTTCACCCCTCCACTTT. This encodes CASSPSSRPSPLHF.

For this clonotype: The junction does not match germline at one end; this may be a read error. The V gene is TRBV10-3, the J gene TRBJ2-5; D call uncertain. CDR3 size: 12 residues. In germline, CDR1 is ENHRY, CDR2 SYGVKD. The CDR3 DNA sequence: TGTGCCAGCAGTGAAGGTAGCATCACCTCCTACTTC. Translating it yields CASSEGSITSYF.

This clonotype was seen at least ten times. The chain links TRBV7-3 to TRBJ2-2; D uncertain. CDR1 is SGHTA and CDR2 is FQGTGA in the germline V gene. This CDR3 contains 14 residues. V was trimmed by 5 bases and J by 3 bases, leaving 10 bases between them. The chain's CDR3 is CASSRERYTGELFF. The CDR3 DNA sequence: TGTGCCAGCAGCAGAGAGAGGTACACCGGGGAGCTGTTTTTT.

A remark on this clonotype: A much larger clone sits a single nucleotide away, making a read error possible. V and J are TRBV7-9 and TRBJ1-6; TRBD1 agrees at 12 bases. V shed 4 bases, J shed 11 bases, and the junction held 18 bases outside the gene matches. CDR1 is SEHNR and CDR2 is FQNEAQ in the germline V gene (reference sequence). CDR3 size: 19 residues. The CDR3 sequence: CASSSQGQGAWLRHPPLHF. The DNA for the CDR3 is TGTGCCAGCAGCTCCCAGGGACAGGGGGCTTGGTTGAGGCATCCACCCCTCCACTTT. Full variable domain (remainder filled in from reference TRBV7-9 and TRBJ1-6): DTGVSQNPRHKITKRGQNVTFRCDPISEHNRLYWYRQTLGQGPEFLTYFQNEAQLEKSRLLSDRFSAERPKGSFSTLEIQRTEQGDSAMYLCASSSQGQGAWLRHPPLHFGNGTRLTVT.

Worth noting for this clonotype: A single base separates this from a much larger clone, so it may be a read error. The genes are TRBV5-1 and TRBJ1-2, with 7 bases identical to TRBD1. Per germline, CDR1 SGHRS and CDR2 YFSETQ. The CDR3 length is 14 residues. The J segment lost 7 bases and the V segment lost 0 bases, leaving 6 bases of the junction unmatched. The CDR3 DNA reads as TGCGCCAGCAGCTTGGGGGACAGCACTTGTGGCTACACCTTC. Protein sequence: CASSLGDSTCGYTF. Full variable domain (missing parts from reference TRBV5-1 and TRBJ1-2): KAGVTQTPRYLIKTRGQQVTLSCSPISGHRSVSWYQQTPGQGLQFLFEYFSETQRNKGNFPGRFSGRQFSNSRSEMNVSTLELGDSALYLCASSLGDSTCGYTFGSGTRLTVV.

This clonotype was picked up many times. The rearrangement links TRBV24-1 to TRBJ2-2, with 7 bases that match TRBD2. Germline trimming cut 4 bases from V and 5 bases from J; bases unmatched to any gene: 6. Germline CDR1 KGHDR, CDR2 SFDVKD. CDR3 length equals 15 residues. CDR3 residues: CATSEGGLGTGELFF. In DNA, the CDR3 is TGTGCCACCAGTGAAGGTGGACTAGGGACCGGGGAGCTGTTTTTT.

A few counts support this clonotype. The chain is built from TRBV12-3 or TRBV12-4 and TRBJ2-5; no reliable D call. V gave up 6 bases and J gave up 2 bases, with 13 bases separating them. CDR3 length: 14 amino acids. The CDR3 nucleotides are TGTGCCAGCAGCCTAGGAGTTCCGCAAGAGACCCAGTACTTC. Its protein is CASSLGVPQETQYF.

This clonotype was recorded at least ten times. The CDR3: CASSELGFNQPQHF. CDR3 coding DNA: TGCGCCAGCAGTGAGTTAGGCTTCAATCAGCCCCAGCATTTT. V usage is TRBV10-2 and J usage is TRBJ1-5; D is uncertain. Per the germline V gene, CDR1 is WSHSY and CDR2 is SAAADI. CDR3 length equals 14 residues. Trimming cost V 1 base and J 3 bases, with 7 bases left between them.

V and J are TRBV25-1 and TRBJ1-4, with D possibly TRBD1 on 5 matching bases. The V gene's germline CDR1 is MGHDK and CDR2 SYGVNS. Between the trimmed V and J ends, which lost 5 bases and 10 bases, there was a span of 20 bases. CDR3 length: 15 amino acids. The CDR3 bases are TGTGCCAGCAGTCATACCGGGACGGAAGGAGGAAAACTGTTTTTT. As protein: CASSHTGTEGGKLFF.

A few counts support this clonotype. V is TRBV7-3 and J is TRBJ2-2; no firm D call. The V end was cut by 0 bases, the J end by 0 bases, with 11 bases between. This CDR3 has 17 amino acids. Per the germline V gene, CDR1 is SGHTA and CDR2 is FQGTGA. This chain's CDR3 is CASSLTARSANTGELFF. DNA of the CDR3: TGTGCCAGCAGCTTAACGGCGCGGTCGGCGAACACCGGGGAGCTGTTTTTT.

This clonotype occurred once. A read error may be the cause here, since a much bigger clone is one base away. The gene calls are TRBV5-1 and TRBJ2-5; 10 bases are a match to TRBD2. The V gene's germline CDR1 is SGHRS and CDR2 YFSETQ. The CDR3 runs to 15 residues. The CDR3 protein is CASSGGLAVSETQCF. CDR3 in DNA: TGCGCCAGCAGCGGAGGACTAGCGGTATCGGAGACCCAGTGCTTC.

This clonotype was observed many times. The genes are TRBV6-6 and TRBJ1-1; weak D call: TRBD1 (5 bases). This CDR3 is 15 amino acids long. The germline CDR1 and CDR2 sequences are MNHNY and SVGAGI (reference sequence). V lost 4 bases, J lost 1 base, and 13 bases lay in between. The CDR3 protein is CASSSRQTTNTEAFF. The CDR3 DNA follows: TGTGCCAGCAGTTCAAGACAGACAACGAACACTGAAGCTTTCTTT.

This clonotype occurred many times. The chain is built from TRBV10-3 and TRBJ2-2, with 8 bases lining up with TRBD2. V gave up 5 bases and J gave up 6 bases; unmatched junction bases: 5. Germline loops: CDR1 ENHRY, CDR2 SYGVKD. This CDR3 is built from 14 residues. CDR3 nucleotides: TGTGCCATCAGTTCGCCGGGGGGGTCCGGGGAGCTGTTTTTT. As protein: CAISSPGGSGELFF.